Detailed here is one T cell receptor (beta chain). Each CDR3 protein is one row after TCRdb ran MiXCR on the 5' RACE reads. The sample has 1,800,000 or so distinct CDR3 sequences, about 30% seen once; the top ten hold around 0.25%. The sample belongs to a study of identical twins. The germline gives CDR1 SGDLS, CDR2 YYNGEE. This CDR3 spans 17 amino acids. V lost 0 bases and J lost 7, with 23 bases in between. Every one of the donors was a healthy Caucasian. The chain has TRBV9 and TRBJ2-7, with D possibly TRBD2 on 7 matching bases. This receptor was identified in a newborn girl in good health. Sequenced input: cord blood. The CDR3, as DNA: TGTGCCAGCAGCGTAGCTGACAGGAGGGGGGGCCTCAATGAGCAGTACTTC. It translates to CASSVADRRGGLNEQYF.